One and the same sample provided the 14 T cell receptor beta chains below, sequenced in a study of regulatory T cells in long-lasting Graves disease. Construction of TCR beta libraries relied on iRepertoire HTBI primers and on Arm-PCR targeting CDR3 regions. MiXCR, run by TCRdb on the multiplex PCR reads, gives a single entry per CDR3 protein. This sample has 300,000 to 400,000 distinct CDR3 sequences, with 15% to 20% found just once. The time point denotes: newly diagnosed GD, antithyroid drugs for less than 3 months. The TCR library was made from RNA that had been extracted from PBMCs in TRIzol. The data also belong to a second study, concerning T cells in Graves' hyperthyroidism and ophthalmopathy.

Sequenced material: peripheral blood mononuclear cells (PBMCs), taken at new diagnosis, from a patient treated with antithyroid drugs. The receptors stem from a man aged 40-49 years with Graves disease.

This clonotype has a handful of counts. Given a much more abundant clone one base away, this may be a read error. CDR3: CASSFNEQFF. The CDR3 bases are TGTGCCAGCAGCTTCAATGAGCAGTTCTTC. V gene TRBV7-8 combines with J gene TRBJ2-1; D is unresolved. Deletions cut 3 bases from V and 6 bases from J, with 0 bases between. Germline lookup yields CDR1 SGHVS and CDR2 FQNEAQ. The CDR3 totals 10 residues.

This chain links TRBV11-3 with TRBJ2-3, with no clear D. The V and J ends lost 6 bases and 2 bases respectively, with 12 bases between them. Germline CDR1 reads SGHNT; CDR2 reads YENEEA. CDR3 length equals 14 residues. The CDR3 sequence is CASSHGRSTDTQYF. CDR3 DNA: TGTGCCAGCAGTCACGGACGGTCCACAGATACGCAGTATTTT.

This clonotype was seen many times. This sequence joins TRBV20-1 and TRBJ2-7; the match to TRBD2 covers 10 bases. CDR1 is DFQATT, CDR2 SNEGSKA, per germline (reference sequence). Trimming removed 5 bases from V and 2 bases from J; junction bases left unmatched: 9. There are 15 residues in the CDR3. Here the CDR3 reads CSAPRTSGAAYEQYF. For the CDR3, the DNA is TGCAGTGCTCCCCGGACTAGCGGAGCAGCCTACGAGCAGTACTTC.

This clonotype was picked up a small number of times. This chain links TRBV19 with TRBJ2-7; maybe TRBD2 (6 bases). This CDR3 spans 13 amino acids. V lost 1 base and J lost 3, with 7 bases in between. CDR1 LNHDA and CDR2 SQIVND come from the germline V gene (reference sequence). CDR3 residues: CASSIGGVYEQYF. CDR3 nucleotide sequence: TGTGCCAGTAGTATAGGGGGGGTCTACGAGCAGTACTTC.

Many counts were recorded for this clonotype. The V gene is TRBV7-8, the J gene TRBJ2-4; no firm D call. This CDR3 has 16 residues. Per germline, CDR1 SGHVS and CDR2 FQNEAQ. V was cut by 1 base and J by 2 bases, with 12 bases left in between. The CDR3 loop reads CASSLGLSIPKNIQYF. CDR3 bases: TGTGCCAGCAGCTTAGGGCTATCCATTCCCAAAAACATTCAGTACTTC.

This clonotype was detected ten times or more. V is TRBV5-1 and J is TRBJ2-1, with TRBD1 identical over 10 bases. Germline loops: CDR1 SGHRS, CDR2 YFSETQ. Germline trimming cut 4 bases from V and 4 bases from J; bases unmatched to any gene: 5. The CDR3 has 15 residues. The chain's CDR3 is CASSARTGGYNEQFF. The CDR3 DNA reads TGCGCCAGCAGCGCCCGGACAGGGGGTTACAATGAGCAGTTCTTC.

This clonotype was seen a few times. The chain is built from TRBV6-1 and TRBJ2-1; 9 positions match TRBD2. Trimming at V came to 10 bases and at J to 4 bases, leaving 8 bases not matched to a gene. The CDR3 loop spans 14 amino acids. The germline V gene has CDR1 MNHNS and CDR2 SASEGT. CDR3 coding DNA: TGTGCCACCCAGGGTAGCGGGGGTTACAATGAGCAGTTCTTC. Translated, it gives CATQGSGGYNEQFF.

The CDR3 DNA sequence: TGTGCCAGCAGCTCAGGGACAGGGGTAACCTACGAGCAGTACTTC. It is translated as CASSSGTGVTYEQYF. The chain uses TRBV5-4 and TRBJ2-7, with 10 bases matching TRBD1. The CDR3 contains 15 residues. Trimming removed 3 bases from V and 2 bases from J; junction bases left unmatched: 5. Per the germline V gene, CDR1 is SGHNT and CDR2 is YYREEE (reference sequence).

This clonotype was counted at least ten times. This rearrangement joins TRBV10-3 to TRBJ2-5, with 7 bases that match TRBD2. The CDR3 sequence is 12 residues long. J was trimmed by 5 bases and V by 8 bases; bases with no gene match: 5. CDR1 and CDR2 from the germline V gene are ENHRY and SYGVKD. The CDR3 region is CAIGTNGETQYF. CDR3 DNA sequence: TGTGCCATCGGGACTAACGGGGAGACCCAGTACTTC.

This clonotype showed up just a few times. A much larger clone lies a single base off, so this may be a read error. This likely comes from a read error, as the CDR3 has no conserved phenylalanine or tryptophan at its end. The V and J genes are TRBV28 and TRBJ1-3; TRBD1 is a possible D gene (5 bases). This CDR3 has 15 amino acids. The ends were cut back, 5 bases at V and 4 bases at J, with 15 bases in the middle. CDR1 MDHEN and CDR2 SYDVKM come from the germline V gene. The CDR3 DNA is TGTGCCAGCAGTAGCACCCGGGACCTCGGAAACACCATATATTCT. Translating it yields CASSSTRDLGNTIYS.

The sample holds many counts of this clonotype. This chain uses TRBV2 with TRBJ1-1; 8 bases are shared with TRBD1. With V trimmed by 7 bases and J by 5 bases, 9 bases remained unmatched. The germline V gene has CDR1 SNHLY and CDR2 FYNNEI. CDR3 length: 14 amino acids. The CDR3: CASNGQGRGTEAFF. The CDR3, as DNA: TGTGCCAGCAATGGACAGGGTCGGGGGACTGAAGCTTTCTTT.

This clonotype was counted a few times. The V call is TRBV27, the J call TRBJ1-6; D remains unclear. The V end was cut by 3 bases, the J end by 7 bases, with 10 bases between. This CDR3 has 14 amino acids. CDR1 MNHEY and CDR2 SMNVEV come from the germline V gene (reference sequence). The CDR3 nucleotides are TGTGCCAGCAGTTTCAACGGTCAGAATTCACCCCTCCACTTT. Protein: CASSFNGQNSPLHF.

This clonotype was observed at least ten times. The CDR3: CASSAWSPGTGIGGTQYF. The CDR3 DNA reads TGTGCCAGCAGCGCCTGGTCACCGGGAACAGGGATTGGTGGTACGCAGTATTTT. This chain links TRBV13 with TRBJ2-3; perhaps TRBD1 as D (6 bases). CDR3 length: 18 amino acids. Germline V gene lookup returns CDR1 PRHDT and CDR2 FYEKMQ (reference sequence). V was shortened by 5 bases and J by 8 bases, with 29 bases between the two germline ends.

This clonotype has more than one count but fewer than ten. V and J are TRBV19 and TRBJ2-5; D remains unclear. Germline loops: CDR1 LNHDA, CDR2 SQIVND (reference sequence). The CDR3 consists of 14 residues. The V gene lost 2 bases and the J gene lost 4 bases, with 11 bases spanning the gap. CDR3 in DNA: TGTGCCAGTAGTATAAGGGTTTCCCCAGAGACCCAGTACTTC. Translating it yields CASSIRVSPETQYF.